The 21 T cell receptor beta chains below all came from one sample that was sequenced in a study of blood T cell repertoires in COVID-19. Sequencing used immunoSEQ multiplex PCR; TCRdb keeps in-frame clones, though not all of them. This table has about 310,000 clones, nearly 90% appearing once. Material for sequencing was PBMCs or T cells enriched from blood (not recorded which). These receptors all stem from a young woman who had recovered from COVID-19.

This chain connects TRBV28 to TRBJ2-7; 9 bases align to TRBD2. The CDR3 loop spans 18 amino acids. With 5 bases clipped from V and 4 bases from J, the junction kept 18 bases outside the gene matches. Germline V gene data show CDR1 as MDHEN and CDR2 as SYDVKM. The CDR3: CASSPRTIAGAGTYEQYF. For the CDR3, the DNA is TGTGCCAGCAGTCCTCGAACTATAGCGGGAGCAGGAACGTACGAGCAGTACTTC.

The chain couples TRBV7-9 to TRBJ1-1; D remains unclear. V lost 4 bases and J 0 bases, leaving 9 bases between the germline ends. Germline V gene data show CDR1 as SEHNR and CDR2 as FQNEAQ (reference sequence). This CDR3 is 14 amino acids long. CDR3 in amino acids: CASSSDSMNTEAFF. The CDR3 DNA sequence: TGTGCCAGCAGCTCCGACTCGATGAACACTGAAGCTTTCTTT.

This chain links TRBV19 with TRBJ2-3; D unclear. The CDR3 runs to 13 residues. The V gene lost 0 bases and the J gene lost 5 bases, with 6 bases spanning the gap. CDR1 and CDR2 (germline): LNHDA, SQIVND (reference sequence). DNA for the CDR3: TGTGCCAGTAGTATAGACCTTAAAGATACGCAGTATTTT. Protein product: CASSIDLKDTQYF.

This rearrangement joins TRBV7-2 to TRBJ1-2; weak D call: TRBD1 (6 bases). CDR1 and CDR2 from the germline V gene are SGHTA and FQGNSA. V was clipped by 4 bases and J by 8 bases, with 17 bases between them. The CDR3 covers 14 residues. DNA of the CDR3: TGTGCCAGCAGCTCCCCGCAGGGGTGGGCGGGCTACACCTTC. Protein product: CASSSPQGWAGYTF.

Here the CDR3 reads CASSLVAWQGGSPLHF. The DNA for the CDR3 is TGTGCCAGCAGCTTAGTGGCATGGCAGGGGGGTTCACCCCTCCACTTT. The chain links TRBV7-6 to TRBJ1-6; the match to TRBD1 covers 7 bases. The CDR3 loop spans 16 amino acids. V gave up 1 base and J gave up 9 bases; unmatched junction bases: 9. The V gene's germline CDR1 is SGHVS and CDR2 FNYEAQ. Using reference TRBV7-6 and TRBJ1-6 for the parts outside the CDR3, the full variable domain is GAGVSQSPRYKVTKRGQDVALRCDPISGHVSLYWYRQALGQGPEFLTYFNYEAQQDKSGLPNDRFSAERPEGSISTLTIQRTEQRDSAMYRCASSLVAWQGGSPLHFGNGTRLTVT.

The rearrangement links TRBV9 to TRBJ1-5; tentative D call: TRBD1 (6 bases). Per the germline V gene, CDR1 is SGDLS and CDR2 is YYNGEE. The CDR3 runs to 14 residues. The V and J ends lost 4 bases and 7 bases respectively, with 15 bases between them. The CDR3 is CASSLKGGGQPQHF. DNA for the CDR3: TGTGCCAGCAGCCTAAAGGGGGGAGGGCAGCCCCAGCATTTT.

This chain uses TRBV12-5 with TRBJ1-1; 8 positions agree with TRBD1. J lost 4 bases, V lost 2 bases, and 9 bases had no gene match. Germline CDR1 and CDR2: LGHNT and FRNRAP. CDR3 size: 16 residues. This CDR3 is CASGLIKLDRGTEAFF. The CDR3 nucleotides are TGTGCTAGTGGTTTGATAAAACTTGACAGGGGCACTGAAGCTTTCTTT. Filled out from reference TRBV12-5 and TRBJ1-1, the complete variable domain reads DARVTQTPRHKVTEMGQEVTMRCQPILGHNTVFWYRQTMMQGLELLAYFRNRAPLDDSGMPKDRFSAEMPDATLATLKIQPSEPRDSAVYFCASGLIKLDRGTEAFFGQGTRLTVV.

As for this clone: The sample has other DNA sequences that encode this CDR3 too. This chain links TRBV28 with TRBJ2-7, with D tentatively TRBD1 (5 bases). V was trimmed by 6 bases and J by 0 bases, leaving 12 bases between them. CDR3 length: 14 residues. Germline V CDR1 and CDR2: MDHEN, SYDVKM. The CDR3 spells CASRGQGSSYEQYF. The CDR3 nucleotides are TGTGCCAGCAGGGGCCAGGGCAGCTCCTACGAGCAGTACTTC. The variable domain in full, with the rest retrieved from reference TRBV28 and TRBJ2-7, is DVKVTQSSRYLVKRTGEKVFLECVQDMDHENMFWYRQDPGLGLRLIYFSYDVKMKEKGDIPEGYSVSREKKERFSLILESASTNQTSMYLCASRGQGSSYEQYFGPGTRLTVT.

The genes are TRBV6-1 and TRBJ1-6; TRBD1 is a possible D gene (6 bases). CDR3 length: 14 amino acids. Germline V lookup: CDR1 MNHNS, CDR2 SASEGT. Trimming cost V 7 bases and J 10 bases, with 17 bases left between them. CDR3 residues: CASTLGQGSSPLHF. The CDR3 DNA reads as TGTGCCAGCACCCTTGGGCAGGGGTCATCACCCCTCCACTTT.

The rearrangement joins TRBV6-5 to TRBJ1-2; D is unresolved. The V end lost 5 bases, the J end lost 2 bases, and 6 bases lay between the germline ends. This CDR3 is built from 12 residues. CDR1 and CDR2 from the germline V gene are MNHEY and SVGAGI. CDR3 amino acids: CASSPENYGYTF. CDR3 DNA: TGTGCCAGCAGTCCTGAGAACTATGGCTACACCTTC.

CDR3 in DNA: TGTGCTAGTGGTTTAATCGGAGGCATATATAGCAATCAGCCCCAGCATTTT. Protein: CASGLIGGIYSNQPQHF. The V and J genes are TRBV12-5 and TRBJ1-5; D uncertain. This CDR3 comprises 17 residues. Germline V CDR1 and CDR2: LGHNT, FRNRAP. Trimming took 3 bases from V and 0 from J, leaving 15 bases between them.

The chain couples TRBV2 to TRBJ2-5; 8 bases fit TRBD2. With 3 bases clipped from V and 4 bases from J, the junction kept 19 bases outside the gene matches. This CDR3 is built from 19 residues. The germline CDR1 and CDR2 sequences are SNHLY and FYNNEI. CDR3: CASSEFVSGDGSPPETQYF. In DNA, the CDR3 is TGTGCCAGCAGTGAGTTTGTTAGCGGGGATGGGTCCCCTCCAGAGACCCAGTACTTC.

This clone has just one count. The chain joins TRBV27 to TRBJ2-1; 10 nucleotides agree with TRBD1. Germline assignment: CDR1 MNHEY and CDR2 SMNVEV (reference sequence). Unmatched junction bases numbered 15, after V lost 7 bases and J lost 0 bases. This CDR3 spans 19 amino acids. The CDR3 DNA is TGTGCCAGCAAGATCTCAGGGACAGGGGTCCCCTACTCCTACAATGAGCAGTTCTTC. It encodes CASKISGTGVPYSYNEQFF.

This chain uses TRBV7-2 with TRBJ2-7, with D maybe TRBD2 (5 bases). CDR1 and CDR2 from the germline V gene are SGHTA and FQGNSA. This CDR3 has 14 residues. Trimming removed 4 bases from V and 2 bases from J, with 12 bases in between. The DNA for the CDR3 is TGTGCCAGCAGCTCGCCGGGATTCACCTACGAGCAGTACTTC. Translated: CASSSPGFTYEQYF. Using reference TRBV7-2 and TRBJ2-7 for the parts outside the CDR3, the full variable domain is GAGVSQSPSNKVTEKGKDVELRCDPISGHTALYWYRQSLGQGLEFLIYFQGNSAPDKSGLPSDRFSAERTGGSVSTLTIQRTQQEDSAVYLCASSSPGFTYEQYFGPGTRLTVT.

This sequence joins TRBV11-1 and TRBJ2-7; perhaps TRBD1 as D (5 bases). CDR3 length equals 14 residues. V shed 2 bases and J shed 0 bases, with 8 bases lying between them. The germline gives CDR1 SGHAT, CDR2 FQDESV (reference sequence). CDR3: CASSLTGISYEQYF. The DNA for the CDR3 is TGTGCCAGCAGCTTAACAGGTATCTCCTACGAGCAGTACTTC.

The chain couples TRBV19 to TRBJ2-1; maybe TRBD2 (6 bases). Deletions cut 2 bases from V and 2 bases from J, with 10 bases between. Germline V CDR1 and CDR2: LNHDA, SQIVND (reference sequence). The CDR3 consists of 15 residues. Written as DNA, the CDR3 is TGTGCCAGTAGTATATCCGGACTACCCTACAATGAGCAGTTCTTC. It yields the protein CASSISGLPYNEQFF. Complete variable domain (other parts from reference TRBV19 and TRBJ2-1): DGGITQSPKYLFRKEGQNVTLSCEQNLNHDAMYWYRQDPGQGLRLIYYSQIVNDFQKGDIAEGYSVSREKKESFPLTVTSAQKNPTAFYLCASSISGLPYNEQFFGPGTRLTVL.

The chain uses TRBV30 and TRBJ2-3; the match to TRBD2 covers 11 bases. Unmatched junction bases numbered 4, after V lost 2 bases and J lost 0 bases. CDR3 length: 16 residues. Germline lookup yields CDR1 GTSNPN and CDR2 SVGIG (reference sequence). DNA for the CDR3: TGTGCCTGGAGTCCCGGGACTAGCGGTAGCACAGATACGCAGTATTTT. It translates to CAWSPGTSGSTDTQYF. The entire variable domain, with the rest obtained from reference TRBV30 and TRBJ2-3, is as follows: SQTIHQWPATLVQPVGSPLSLECTVEGTSNPNLYWYRQAAGRGLQLLFYSVGIGQISSEVPQNLSASRPQDRQFILSSKKLLLSDSGFYLCAWSPGTSGSTDTQYFGPGTRLTVL.

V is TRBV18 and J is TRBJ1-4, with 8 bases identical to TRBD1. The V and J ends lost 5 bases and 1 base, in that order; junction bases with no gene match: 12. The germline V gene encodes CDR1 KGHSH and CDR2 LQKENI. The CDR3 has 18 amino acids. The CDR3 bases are TGTGCCAGCTCAAAAATGACCTCGACAGGGGTAACTAATGAAAAACTGTTTTTT. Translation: CASSKMTSTGVTNEKLFF.

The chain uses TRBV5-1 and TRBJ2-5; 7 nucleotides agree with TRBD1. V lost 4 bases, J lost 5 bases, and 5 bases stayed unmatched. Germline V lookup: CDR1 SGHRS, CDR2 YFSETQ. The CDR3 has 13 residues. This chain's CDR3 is CASSHGQEETQYF. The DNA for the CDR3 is TGCGCCAGCAGCCACGGACAGGAGGAGACCCAGTACTTC.

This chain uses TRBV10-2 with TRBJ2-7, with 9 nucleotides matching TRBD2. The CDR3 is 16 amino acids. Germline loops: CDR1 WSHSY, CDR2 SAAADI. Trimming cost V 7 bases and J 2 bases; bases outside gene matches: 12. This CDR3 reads CASTRGGSSGAYEQYF. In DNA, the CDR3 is TGCGCCAGCACCCGAGGGGGGTCTAGCGGGGCCTACGAGCAGTACTTC.

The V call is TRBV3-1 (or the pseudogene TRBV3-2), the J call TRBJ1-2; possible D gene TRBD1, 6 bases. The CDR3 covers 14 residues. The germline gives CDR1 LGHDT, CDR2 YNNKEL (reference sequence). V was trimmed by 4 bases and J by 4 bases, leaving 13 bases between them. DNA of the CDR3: TGTGCCAGCAGCCTGGGGGGGCTATTCTATGGCTACACCTTC. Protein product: CASSLGGLFYGYTF.